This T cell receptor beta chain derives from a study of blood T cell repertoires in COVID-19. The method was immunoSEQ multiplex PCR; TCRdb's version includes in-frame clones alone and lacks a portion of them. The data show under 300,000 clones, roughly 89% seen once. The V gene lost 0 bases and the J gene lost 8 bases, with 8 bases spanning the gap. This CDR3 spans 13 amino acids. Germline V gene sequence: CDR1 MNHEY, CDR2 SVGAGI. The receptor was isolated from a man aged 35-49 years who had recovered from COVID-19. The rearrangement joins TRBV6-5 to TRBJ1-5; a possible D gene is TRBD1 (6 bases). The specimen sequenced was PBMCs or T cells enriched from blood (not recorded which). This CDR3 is CASSYSSGEPQHF. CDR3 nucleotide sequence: TGTGCCAGCAGTTACTCTTCAGGGGAGCCCCAGCATTTT.